These T cell receptor beta chains were read from a single sample in a study of cytomegalovirus exposure and HLA in healthy donors. Sequenced by immunoSEQ multiplex PCR; TCRdb stores in-frame clones only, minus some. The sample has roughly 100,000 clones, 10% to 15% seen once; the top ten hold 15% to 20%. Sequencing used PBMCs. All receptors derive from a middle-aged man in good health and CMV-seropositive. The CDR3 runs from the conserved cysteine through the conserved F or W. A D gene is named only where the DNA matches it firmly. Not all rows give a size; the values are once, few, many and, for expanded clones, a class.

TRBV5-1,TRBJ2-5,TRBD2,-,TGCGCCAGCAGCTCACTAGCGGGAGGGAGTGGGGGAGAGACCCAGTACTTC,CASSSLAGGSGGETQYF
TRBV11-2,TRBJ2-5,TRBD2,few,TGTGCCAGCAGCTACCCTAGCGGCCAAGAGACCCAGTACTTC,CASSYPSGQETQYF
TRBV5-4,TRBJ2-7,TRBD2,-,TGTGCCAGCAGCTTTGTTGGGACTAGTTCCTACGAGCAGTACTTC,CASSFVGTSSYEQYF
TRBV4-3,TRBJ2-4,-,-,TGCGCCAGCAGCCAAGACAGGTCTTCTACTCAGTACTTC,CASSQDRSSTQYF
TRBV18,TRBJ1-4,TRBD1,-,TGTGCCAGCTCACCTGGACAGGGTGGTTTTGAAAAACTGTTTTTT,CASSPGQGGFEKLFF
TRBV25-1,TRBJ2-5,TRBD1,many,TGTGCCAGCAGTGAGACCGGACAGGGTCAACAAGAGACCCAGTACTTC,CASSETGQGQQETQYF
TRBV28,TRBJ1-1,TRBD1,-,TGTGCCAGCAGTTTCCGGACAGGGCGGGCTGAAGCTTTCTTT,CASSFRTGRAEAFF
TRBV9,TRBJ2-5,TRBD2,-,TGTGCCAGCAGCCCCTCGGCTAGCGGTATGAATCTCCAGTACTTC,CASSPSASGMNLQYF
TRBV28,TRBJ1-5,TRBD1,-,TGTGCCAGCAGTTCTTTCGGGACAGGCAATCAGCCCCAGCATTTT,CASSSFGTGNQPQHF
TRBV5-1,TRBJ2-5,TRBD2,few,TGCGCCAGCAGCGGGGGGGGTGCTAAAGAGACCCAGTACTTC,CASSGGGAKETQYF
TRBV6-1,TRBJ1-2,-,few,TGTGCCAGCAGTCCCCAGGAAGGGAGCGGTGGCTCCACCTTC,CASSPQEGSGGSTF
TRBV9,TRBJ1-1,-,-,TGTGCCAGCAGCGTAGGGGGGGAGAACACTGAAGCTTTCTTT,CASSVGGENTEAFF
TRBV5-4,TRBJ2-1,TRBD2,few,TGTGCCAGCAGCTTGGATAGCGGGGGGGGCAATGAGCAGTTCTTC,CASSLDSGGGNEQFF
TRBV5-1,TRBJ2-5,-,few,TGCGCCAGCAGCAAGGGAGTACTAACCGTAGGAGAGACCCAGTACTTC,CASSKGVLTVGETQYF
TRBV27,TRBJ1-4,-,few,TGTGCCAGCAGTTTCGTCAGAGACGGGGAAAAACTGTTTTTT,CASSFVRDGEKLFF
TRBV15,TRBJ1-3,-,-,TGTGCCACCAGCAGATCCACGGGGGAATCTGGAAACACCATATATTTT,CATSRSTGESGNTIYF
TRBV6-5,TRBJ2-2,-,few,TGTGCCAGCAGATACCCTACAGAGACCGGGGAGCTGTTTTTT,CASRYPTETGELFF
TRBV6-4,TRBJ1-1,-,few,TGTGCCAGCAGTGACACTGACAGGAACACTGAAGCTTTCTTT,CASSDTDRNTEAFF
TRBV18,TRBJ1-2,-,-,TGTGCCAGCTCACTGGACACCTATGGCTACACCTTC,CASSLDTYGYTF
TRBV19,TRBJ1-1,-,few,TGTGCCAGTAGAATACAGTTCACCAACACTGAAGCTTTCTTT,CASRIQFTNTEAFF
TRBV27,TRBJ1-5,TRBD1,-,TGTGCCAGCAGTTCCCGGACAGGATCGGGCAATCAGCCCCAGCATTTT,CASSSRTGSGNQPQHF
TRBV4-1,TRBJ2-3,TRBD2,few,TGCGCCAGCAGCCACTATCTAGCGGGAGGAAACAATACGCAGTATTTT,CASSHYLAGGNNTQYF
TRBV7-8,TRBJ2-3,-,-,TGTGCCAGCAGCTCCTTCTCAGATACGCAGTATTTT,CASSSFSDTQYF
TRBV6-6,TRBJ1-1,-,-,TGTGCCAGCAGGACCGGATGGAGGGTCGGCACTGAAGCTTTCTTT,CASRTGWRVGTEAFF
TRBV5-6,TRBJ1-4,-,few,TGTGCCAGCAGCTTGAAGGTCCAGATGAGGGAAAAACTGTTTTTT,CASSLKVQMREKLFF
TRBV20-1,TRBJ2-1,TRBD2,few,TGCAGTGCCCCGGGAGGTGAGCAGTTCTTC,CSAPGGEQFF
TRBV5-4,TRBJ1-4,TRBD1,-,TGTGCCTATAAAACAGGGGGCGTAGGTCTAAGTGAAAAACTGTTTTTT,CAYKTGGVGLSEKLFF
TRBV9,TRBJ2-7,TRBD2,-,TGTGCCAGCAGCGTAGATACTAGCGGTTCCTACGAGCAGTACTTC,CASSVDTSGSYEQYF
TRBV30,TRBJ2-7,TRBD1,-,TGTGCCTGGAGTCCCGGGACAGGCTACGAGCAGTACTTC,CAWSPGTGYEQYF
TRBV10-3,TRBJ1-1,-,-,TGTGCCATCAGTGAGTCGGCAGTCGCTGAAGCTTTCTTT,CAISESAVAEAFF
TRBV6-5,TRBJ2-7,TRBD1,few,TGTGCCAGCAACAGACAGGGCCACGAGCAGTACTTC,CASNRQGHEQYF